This T cell receptor (beta chain) was documented in a study of blood T cell repertoires in COVID-19. In the study overall: Both acute and convalescent COVID-19 samples were obtained from the United States, Italy and Spain. T cells, B-cell-depleted T cells, or PBMCs supplied cDNA or gDNA.

In the original analysis: By means of reference gene primer amplification, nucleated cell counts were estimated. Libraries were prepared by immunoSEQ multiplex PCR; TCRdb keeps only in-frame clonotypes and omits some of them. V, J and clone size are taken as reported in that table, and D and trimming were inferred from the DNA itself. The sample has around 160,000 clones, roughly 81% seen once. There are 15 residues in the CDR3. J gave up 7 bases and V 5 bases, and 8 bases lay outside the gene matches. Germline CDR1 SEHNR, CDR2 FQNEAQ (reference sequence). The V and J genes are TRBV7-9 and TRBJ1-6; 7 positions match TRBD1. This TCR derives from a human donor with acute or convalescent COVID-19. The donor label of this sample is uncertain. What was sequenced was peripheral blood. The CDR3 region has the DNA TGTGCCAGCAGCCAGGGGACAGTGCGCAATTCACCCCTCCACTTT. The encoded protein is CASSQGTVRNSPLHF.